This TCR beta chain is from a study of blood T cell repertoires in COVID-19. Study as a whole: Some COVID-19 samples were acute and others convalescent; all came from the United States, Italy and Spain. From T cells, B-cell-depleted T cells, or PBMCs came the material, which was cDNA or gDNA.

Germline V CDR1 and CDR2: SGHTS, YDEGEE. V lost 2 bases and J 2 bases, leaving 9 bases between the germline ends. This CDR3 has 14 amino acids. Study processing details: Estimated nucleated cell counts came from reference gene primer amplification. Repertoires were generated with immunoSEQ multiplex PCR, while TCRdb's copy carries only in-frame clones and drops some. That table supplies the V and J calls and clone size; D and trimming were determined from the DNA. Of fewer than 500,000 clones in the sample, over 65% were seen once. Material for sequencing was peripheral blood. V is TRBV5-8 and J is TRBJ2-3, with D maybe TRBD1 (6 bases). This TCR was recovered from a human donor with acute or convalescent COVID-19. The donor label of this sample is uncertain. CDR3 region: CASSFGQPTDTQYF. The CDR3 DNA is TGTGCCAGCAGCTTTGGACAGCCCACAGATACGCAGTATTTT.